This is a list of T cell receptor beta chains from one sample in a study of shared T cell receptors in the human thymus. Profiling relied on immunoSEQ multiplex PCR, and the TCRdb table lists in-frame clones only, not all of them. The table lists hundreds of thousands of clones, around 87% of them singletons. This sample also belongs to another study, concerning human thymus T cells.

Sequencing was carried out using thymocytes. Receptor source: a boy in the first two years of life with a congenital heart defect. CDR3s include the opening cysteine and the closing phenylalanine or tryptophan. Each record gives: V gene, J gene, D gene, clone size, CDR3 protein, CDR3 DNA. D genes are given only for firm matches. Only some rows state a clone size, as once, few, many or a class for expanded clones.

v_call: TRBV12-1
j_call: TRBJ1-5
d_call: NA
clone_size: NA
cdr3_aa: CASSFGRQGGCNQPQHF
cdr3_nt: TGTGCCAGCAGCTTCGGGAGGCAGGGTGGTTGCAATCAGCCCCAGCATTTT

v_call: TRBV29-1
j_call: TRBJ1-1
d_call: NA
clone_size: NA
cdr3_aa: CSAEGGSTEAFF
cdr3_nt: TGCAGCGCTGAGGGAGGAAGCACTGAAGCTTTCTTT

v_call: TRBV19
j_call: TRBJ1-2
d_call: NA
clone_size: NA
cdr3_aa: CASSIGAGRQIGGYTF
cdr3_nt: TGTGCCAGTAGTATAGGGGCAGGGAGGCAGATTGGTGGCTACACCTTC

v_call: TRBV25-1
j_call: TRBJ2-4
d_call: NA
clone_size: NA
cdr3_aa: CASRSRNIQYF
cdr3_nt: TGTGCCAGCAGAAGTAGAAACATTCAGTACTTC

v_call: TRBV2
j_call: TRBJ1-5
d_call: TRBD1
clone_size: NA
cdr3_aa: CASGTGDGNQPQHF
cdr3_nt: TGTGCCAGCGGGACAGGGGACGGAAATCAGCCCCAGCATTTT

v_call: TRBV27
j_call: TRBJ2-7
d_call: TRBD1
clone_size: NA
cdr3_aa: CASGRTGGYEQYF
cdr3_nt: TGTGCCAGCGGTAGGACAGGGGGCTACGAGCAGTACTTC

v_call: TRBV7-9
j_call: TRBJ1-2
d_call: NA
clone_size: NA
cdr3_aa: CASSLAEGRDYGYTF
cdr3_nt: TGTGCCAGCAGCTTAGCAGAGGGTCGAGACTATGGCTACACCTTC

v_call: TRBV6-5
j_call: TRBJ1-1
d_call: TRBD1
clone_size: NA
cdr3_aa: CASSQLRTGTGEAFF
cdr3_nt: TGTGCCAGCAGTCAGTTACGGACAGGGACTGGTGAAGCTTTCTTT

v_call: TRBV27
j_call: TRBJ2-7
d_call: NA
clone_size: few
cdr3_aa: CASSLERSYEQYF
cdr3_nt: TGTGCCAGCAGCCTGGAGCGCTCCTACGAGCAGTACTTC

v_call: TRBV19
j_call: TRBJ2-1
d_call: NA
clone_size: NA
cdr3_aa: CASSMGDREEDEQFF
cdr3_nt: TGTGCCAGTAGTATGGGAGACAGGGAGGAAGATGAGCAGTTCTTC

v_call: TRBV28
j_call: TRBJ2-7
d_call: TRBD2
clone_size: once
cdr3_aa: CASSSGLALYEQYF
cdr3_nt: TGTGCCAGCAGTTCGGGACTAGCGCTCTACGAGCAGTACTTC

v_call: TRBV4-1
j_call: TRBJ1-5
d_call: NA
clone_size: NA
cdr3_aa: CASSPSGGWVQPQHF
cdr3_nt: TGCGCCAGCAGCCCCTCGGGGGGCTGGGTTCAGCCCCAGCATTTT

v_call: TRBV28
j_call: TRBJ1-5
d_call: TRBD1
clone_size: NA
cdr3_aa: CASSSSNSRAGGFSNQPQHF
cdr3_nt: TGTGCCAGCAGTTCATCCAACAGTCGGGCAGGGGGCTTTAGCAATCAGCCCCAGCATTTT

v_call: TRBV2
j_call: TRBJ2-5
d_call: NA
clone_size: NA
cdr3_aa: CASSESAQETQYF
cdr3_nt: TGTGCCAGCAGTGAGTCAGCGCAAGAGACCCAGTACTTC

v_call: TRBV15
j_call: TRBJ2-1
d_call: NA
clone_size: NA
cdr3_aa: CATSSTVRDTRFHNEQFF
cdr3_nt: TGTGCCACCAGCAGCACCGTTCGGGACACAAGGTTTCACAATGAGCAGTTCTTC

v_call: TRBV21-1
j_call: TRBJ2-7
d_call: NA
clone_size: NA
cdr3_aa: CASSSGEIYEQYF
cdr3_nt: TGTGCCAGCAGCTCAGGGGAGATCTACGAGCAGTACTTC

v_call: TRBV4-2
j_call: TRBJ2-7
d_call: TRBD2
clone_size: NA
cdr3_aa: CASSRHGRAGEQYF
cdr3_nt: TGTGCCAGCAGCCGACACGGGAGGGCCGGAGAGCAGTACTTC

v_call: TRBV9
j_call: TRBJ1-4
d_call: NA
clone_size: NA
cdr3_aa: CASSPGGSNEKLFF
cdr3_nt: TGTGCCAGCAGCCCAGGTGGTTCTAATGAAAAACTGTTTTTT

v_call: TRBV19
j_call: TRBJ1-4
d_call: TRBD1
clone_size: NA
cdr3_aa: CASHSGTGEEKLFF
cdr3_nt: TGTGCCAGTCACTCCGGGACAGGGGAGGAAAAACTGTTTTTT

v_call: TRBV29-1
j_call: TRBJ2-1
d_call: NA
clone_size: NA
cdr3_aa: CSVCGYNEQFF
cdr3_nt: TGCAGCGTTTGCGGATACAATGAGCAGTTCTTC

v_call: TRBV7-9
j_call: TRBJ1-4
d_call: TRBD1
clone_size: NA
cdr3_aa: CASSPTGGETNEKLFF
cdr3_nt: TGTGCCAGCAGCCCCACAGGGGGCGAGACTAATGAAAAACTGTTTTTT

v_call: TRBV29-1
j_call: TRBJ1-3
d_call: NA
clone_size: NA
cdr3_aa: CSVEDDRSSGNTIYF
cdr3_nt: TGCAGCGTGGAAGACGACAGGTCCTCTGGAAACACCATATATTTT

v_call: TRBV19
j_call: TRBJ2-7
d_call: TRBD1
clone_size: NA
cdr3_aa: CASSVRHRGNEQYF
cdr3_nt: TGTGCCAGTAGTGTAAGACACAGGGGGAACGAGCAGTACTTC

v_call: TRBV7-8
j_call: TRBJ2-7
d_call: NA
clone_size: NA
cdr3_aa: CASSPPQGRGLCEQYF
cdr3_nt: TGTGCCAGCAGCCCCCCCCAGGGGAGGGGGTTATGTGAGCAGTACTTC

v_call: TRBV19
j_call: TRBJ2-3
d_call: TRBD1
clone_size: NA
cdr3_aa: CASSPRQGTFGTQYF
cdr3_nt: TGTGCCAGTAGTCCCCGACAGGGTACTTTTGGTACGCAGTATTTT

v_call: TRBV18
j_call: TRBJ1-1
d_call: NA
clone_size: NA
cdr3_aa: CASSPGSDIEAFF
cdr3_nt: TGTGCCAGCTCACCAGGGAGCGACATTGAAGCTTTCTTT

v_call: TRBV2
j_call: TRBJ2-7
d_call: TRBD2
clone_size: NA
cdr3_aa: CASKIRRVAGNCEQYF
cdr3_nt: TGTGCCAGCAAGATTAGGAGAGTAGCGGGAAATTGCGAGCAGTACTTC

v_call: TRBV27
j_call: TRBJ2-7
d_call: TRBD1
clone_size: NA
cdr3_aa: CASRHRDSDHEQYF
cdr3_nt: TGTGCCAGCAGACACCGGGACAGTGATCACGAGCAGTACTTC